This T cell receptor beta chain was profiled in a study of OX40 agonist ivuxolimab in advanced cancers. On the study more broadly: Dosing consisted of intravenous ivuxolimab at 0.01 to 10 mg/kg every 2 weeks. Dose-escalation patients suffered from hepatocellular carcinoma, melanoma, renal cell or head and neck cancer.

Clones were read by immunoSEQ multiplex PCR, and TCRdb kept only the in-frame ones, dropping some. The table has fewer than 35,000 clones, around nine tenths seen once. Broader study findings: In the 0.1 to 3.0 mg/kg range, CD4+ and CD8+ blood T cells had expanded clonally by week 6.

In regard to this clone: Its antigen remains unidentified.

This TCR came from an adult with an advanced solid tumor such as melanoma, head and neck, liver or kidney cancer. The sequenced sample was CD4+ or CD8+ T cells sorted from blood, obtained in a trial of the OX40 agonist ivuxolimab.

This CDR3 reads CASSDFPAADTQYF. The DNA of the CDR3 is TGTGCCAGCAGTGACTTCCCCGCGGCAGATACGCAGTATTTT. V and J are TRBV2 and TRBJ2-3; D gene ambiguous. V dropped 3 bases and J dropped 4 bases, with 11 bases sitting between them. The CDR3 spans 14 residues. Looked up from germline, CDR1 is SNHLY and CDR2 is FYNNEI.